The 20 T cell receptor beta chains in this list originate from one sample, sequenced in a study of CD8 T cells in ankylosing spondylitis. Overall study results and limits: A TCR beta motif of fewer than 10 highly homologous variants seemed to mark ankylosing spondylitis blood.

These receptors' antigens are unknown. TCRdb fed the 5' RACE reads into MiXCR, producing one record per CDR3 protein. Of roughly 670,000 distinct CDR3 sequences in the sample, 15% to 20% were seen once. The sequenced material came from blood, either unsorted or a sorted T cell fraction (not recorded which). The receptor set was obtained from a male donor with ankylosing spondylitis.

The rearrangement links TRBV4-1 to TRBJ1-1, with no clear D. Germline CDR1 is MGHRA and CDR2 is YSYEKL. V lost 4 bases and J lost 1, with 10 bases in between. The CDR3 extends over 14 amino acids. CDR3 region: CASSRPGRNTEAFF. The CDR3 bases are TGCGCCAGCAGCCGACCTGGACGGAACACTGAAGCTTTCTTT.

The rearrangement links TRBV20-1 to TRBJ1-2, with D uncertain. V shed 3 bases and J shed 8 bases, with 13 bases lying between them. CDR1 is DFQATT and CDR2 is SNEGSKA in the germline V gene (reference sequence). CDR3 size: 12 residues. The CDR3 coding sequence is TGCAGTGCTAGCGTGGGAGGGAAGGGCTACACCTTC. Amino acids: CSASVGGKGYTF.

In its sample, this clonotype was seen a few times. The chain recombines TRBV28 with TRBJ2-3; TRBD2 agrees at 10 bases. This CDR3 has 14 amino acids. V shed 3 bases, J shed 6 bases, and the junction held 3 bases outside the gene matches. Germline-derived CDR1 and CDR2 are MDHEN and SYDVKM. The CDR3 reads CASSLQREGDTQYF. The CDR3 DNA reads as TGTGCCAGCAGTTTGCAGCGGGAGGGGGATACGCAGTATTTT.

In this sample, this clonotype turned up a few times. The CDR3 sequence is CASSKPTGAKNIQYF. As DNA, the CDR3 is TGTGCCAGCAGCAAACCAACAGGGGCCAAAAACATTCAGTACTTC. The V call is TRBV3-1, the J call TRBJ2-4; D might be TRBD1 (6 bases). Germline loops: CDR1 LGHDT, CDR2 YNNKEL (reference sequence). This CDR3 has 15 residues. V was clipped by 5 bases and J by 1 base, with 12 bases between them.

This clonotype was seen a handful of times. This sequence joins TRBV7-2 and TRBJ2-5, with D possibly being TRBD1 or TRBD2 (6 bases each). The V end was cut by 2 bases, the J end by 2 bases, with 24 bases between. Germline CDR1 SGHTA, CDR2 FQGNSA. CDR3 length: 19 amino acids. The CDR3 nucleotides read TGTGCCAGCAGCTTATCGCCCCGGGGGAGGAGGGGGTCACAAGAGACCCAGTACTTC. The encoded protein is CASSLSPRGRRGSQETQYF.

V is TRBV10-3 and J is TRBJ2-2, with unresolved D. Trimming took 6 bases from V and 3 from J, leaving 14 bases between them. Germline V gene data show CDR1 as ENHRY and CDR2 as SYGVKD. The CDR3 runs 15 residues. In DNA, the CDR3 is TGTGCCATCAGCCCAGTCGACTTGGACACCGGGGAGCTGTTTTTT. It yields the protein CAISPVDLDTGELFF.

This clonotype appeared a few times. The J gene is TRBJ1-5, the V gene TRBV29-1; D perhaps matches TRBD1 (6 bases). There are 14 residues in the CDR3. Trimming left V 4 bases short and J 2 bases short, with 12 bases between. CDR1 is SQVTM, CDR2 ANQGSEA, per germline. The CDR3 region is CSVVLGGGNQPQHF. CDR3 DNA: TGCAGCGTTGTCTTAGGGGGAGGCAATCAGCCCCAGCATTTT.

This clonotype has ten or more counts. This chain connects TRBV6-1 to TRBJ1-3; D may be TRBD1 (6 bases). This CDR3 is built from 13 residues. Trimming removed 6 bases at V and 0 bases at J, with 6 bases between. CDR1 is MNHNS, CDR2 SASEGT, per germline. The CDR3 coding sequence is TGTGCCAGCAGGGACAGCTCTGGAAACACCATATATTTT. It translates to CASRDSSGNTIYF.

The chain is built from TRBV7-7 and TRBJ2-7; TRBD1 agrees at 8 bases. Per germline, CDR1 SSHAT and CDR2 FNYEAQ (reference sequence). The CDR3 has 13 amino acids. CDR3 protein: CASPGTGTYEQYF. The CDR3 DNA is TGTGCTAGCCCCGGGACAGGAACCTACGAGCAGTACTTC.

This chain uses TRBV5-6 with TRBJ1-3; D unclear. CDR1 is SGHDT and CDR2 is YYEEEE in the germline V gene. The CDR3 loop spans 14 amino acids. Trimming cost V 4 bases and J 1 base, with 9 bases left between them. The CDR3 DNA reads as TGTGCCAGCAGCCGCTCGGGGTCTGGAAACACCATATATTTT. Its translation: CASSRSGSGNTIYF. Filled out from reference TRBV5-6 and TRBJ1-3, the complete variable domain reads DAGVTQSPTHLIKTRGQQVTLRCSPKSGHDTVSWYQQALGQGPQFIFQYYEEEERQRGNFPDRFSGHQFPNYSSELNVNALLLGDSALYLCASSRSGSGNTIYFGEGSWLTVV.

The chain has TRBV7-8 and TRBJ1-4; no clear D gene. The V and J ends lost 4 bases and 3 bases respectively, with 12 bases between them. From germline, CDR1 is SGHVS and CDR2 FQNEAQ. The CDR3 totals 15 residues. The CDR3 sequence is CASSSSGIANEKLFF. The DNA of the CDR3 is TGTGCCAGCAGCTCCAGTGGTATCGCTAATGAAAAACTGTTTTTT.

This clonotype was recorded many times. This rearrangement joins TRBV12-3 or TRBV12-4 to TRBJ1-2, with D unresolved. Trimming cost V 4 bases and J 2 bases, with 11 bases left between them. The CDR3 is 14 residues long. The CDR3 coding sequence is TGTGCCAGCAGTTCGGGCCTTACCAACTATGGCTACACCTTC. This gives the protein CASSSGLTNYGYTF.

This chain connects TRBV3-1 to TRBJ2-1; D might be TRBD1 (6 bases). Germline V gene sequence: CDR1 LGHDT, CDR2 YNNKEL (reference sequence). Deletions cut 2 bases from V and 10 bases from J, with 15 bases between. This CDR3 is 14 amino acids long. Written as DNA, the CDR3 is TGTGCCAGCAGCCAACTCCCGGACAGCGACGAGCAGTTCTTC. Translation: CASSQLPDSDEQFF.

This clonotype was seen repeatedly, ten times or more. This rearrangement joins TRBV18 to TRBJ1-4; D is uncertain. The CDR3 runs to 12 residues. The germline V and J ends were trimmed by 6 bases and 3 bases, with 5 bases remaining between them. Germline V CDR1 and CDR2: KGHSH, LQKENI. CDR3 nucleotides: TGTGCCAGCTCGCAAGCTAATGAAAAACTGTTTTTT. It translates to CASSQANEKLFF.

V and J are TRBV30 and TRBJ2-7; TRBD1 aligns across 9 bases. Per germline, CDR1 GTSNPN and CDR2 SVGIG (reference sequence). J gave up 6 bases and V 5 bases, and 5 bases lay outside the gene matches. The CDR3 contains 12 residues. This CDR3 reads CAWGTGYREQYF. CDR3 in DNA: TGTGCCTGGGGGACAGGGTATCGCGAGCAGTACTTC.

This clonotype was seen more than once but under ten times. The V call is TRBV6-2 or TRBV6-3, the J call TRBJ2-2; D might be TRBD2 (6 bases). The V and J ends lost 8 bases and 0 bases respectively, with 16 bases between them. CDR3 length equals 16 residues. CDR1 and CDR2 (germline): MNHEY, SVGEGT. Here the CDR3 DNA reads TGTGCCAGCGCCCAATCAGGGACTGCGAACACCGGGGAGCTGTTTTTT. It codes for CASAQSGTANTGELFF.

V is TRBV20-1 and J is TRBJ1-1; no reliable D call. CDR3 length equals 11 residues. Trimming pared 6 bases from V and 5 bases from J, leaving 10 bases between. Germline CDR1 reads DFQATT; CDR2 reads SNEGSKA (reference sequence). In nucleotides, the CDR3 is TGCAGTGCCAGACTTAGGACTGAAGCTTTCTTT. As protein: CSARLRTEAFF.

This clonotype was detected only a few times. The chain uses TRBV7-9 and TRBJ2-5; possibly TRBD2 for D (6 bases). The CDR3 extends over 14 amino acids. Trimming took off 5 bases at V and 5 bases at J, with 15 bases between the two ends. Germline V gene sequence: CDR1 SEHNR, CDR2 FQNEAQ (reference sequence). This CDR3 is CASSLGTVWETQYF. Written as DNA, the CDR3 is TGTGCCAGCAGCCTCGGGACTGTCTGGGAGACCCAGTACTTC.

Ten or more counts support this clonotype. The rearrangement joins TRBV6-1 to TRBJ1-2; D possibly corresponds to TRBD1 (6 bases). The germline V gene encodes CDR1 MNHNS and CDR2 SASEGT. The CDR3 contains 13 residues. Deletions cut 6 bases from V and 0 bases from J, with 8 bases between. CDR3 in amino acids: CASRRTANYGYTF. The CDR3 DNA is TGTGCCAGCAGACGGACAGCTAACTATGGCTACACCTTC.

This clonotype was observed a handful of times. The chain carries TRBV2 and TRBJ2-1, with 13 nucleotides matching TRBD2. The CDR3 has 17 amino acids. Germline V gene data show CDR1 as SNHLY and CDR2 as FYNNEI. V was pared by 5 bases and J by 4 bases, with 8 bases of the junction left unmatched. CDR3 bases: TGTGCCAGCAGTCGGACTAGCGGGAGTTCATCTTACAATGAGCAGTTCTTC. This gives the protein CASSRTSGSSSYNEQFF.